The rows below give T cell receptor beta chains drawn from one sample of a study of blood T cell repertoires in COVID-19. Sequenced by immunoSEQ multiplex PCR; TCRdb stores in-frame clones only, minus some. The data show 48,000 or so clones, around 90% seen once. Sequencing was done on a sample of peripheral blood. The receptor set was obtained from a human donor in a cohort sampled during active COVID-19. CDR3s include the opening cysteine and the closing phenylalanine or tryptophan. The D gene is left open where the match is weak. Some rows mark clone size as missing; the rest say once, few, many or name a class of expanded clone.

v_call	clone_size	cdr3_length	j_call	d_call	cdr3_aa	cdr3_nt
TRBV19	-	15	TRBJ1-1	-	CASSILQGMNTEAFF	TGTGCCAGTAGTATACTCCAGGGGATGAACACTGAAGCTTTCTTT
TRBV20-1	-	16	TRBJ2-1	TRBD2	CSASKTSGTFGNEQFF	TGCAGTGCTAGTAAGACTAGCGGGACTTTCGGCAATGAGCAGTTCTTC
TRBV11-1	-	18	TRBJ2-5	-	CASSLARRGGAWYETQYF	TGTGCCAGCAGCTTAGCGCGTCGTGGGGGGGCCTGGTATGAGACCCAGTACTTC
TRBV7-9	once	15	TRBJ1-1	-	CASSLGGASNTEAFF	TGTGCCAGCAGCTTAGGTGGGGCCTCGAACACTGAAGCTTTCTTT
TRBV14	-	15	TRBJ2-7	TRBD2	CASSPLAGGPLEQYF	TGTGCCAGCAGTCCGCTAGCGGGAGGGCCGCTCGAGCAGTACTTC
TRBV11-2	once	15	TRBJ2-1	TRBD2	CASSLRAGEAHEQFF	TGTGCCAGCAGCTTACGCGCGGGAGAAGCCCATGAGCAGTTCTTC
TRBV30	-	15	TRBJ1-1	-	CAWSRDSASVLEAFF	TGTGCCTGGAGCCGAGACAGCGCGTCTGTCCTTGAAGCTTTCTTT
TRBV12-2	few	18	TRBJ2-7	-	CASRLTGLAGGPWGEQYF	TGTGCAAGTCGCTTAACCGGACTAGCGGGAGGCCCGTGGGGCGAGCAGTACTTC
TRBV28	-	14	TRBJ2-7	-	CASSPTENSYEQYF	TGTGCCAGCAGCCCGACAGAAAACTCCTACGAGCAGTACTTC
TRBV5-1	-	15	TRBJ1-6	-	CASSPSGGYNSPLHF	TGCGCCAGCAGCCCGTCGGGGGGCTATAATTCACCCCTCCACTTT
TRBV9	-	15	TRBJ2-2	TRBD2	CASSPRSGRPGELFF	TGTGCCAGCAGCCCGAGGAGCGGGAGGCCCGGGGAGCTGTTTTTT
TRBV29-1	-	11	TRBJ2-7	-	CSVRTLYEQYF	TGCAGCGTTCGGACTCTCTACGAGCAGTACTTC
TRBV28	once	17	TRBJ2-1	TRBD1	CASSLYRGQAANGEQFF	TGTGCCAGCAGTTTATATCGGGGACAGGCCGCGAACGGCGAGCAGTTCTTC
TRBV5-4	-	17	TRBJ2-5	TRBD2	CASSRGLAGASPETQYF	TGTGCCAGCAGCAGAGGACTAGCGGGAGCGTCCCCAGAGACCCAGTACTTC
TRBV5-1	few	14	TRBJ2-7	TRBD1	CASSHGQGNYEQYF	TGCGCCAGCAGCCATGGACAGGGCAACTACGAGCAGTACTTC
TRBV7-9	-	17	TRBJ1-6	TRBD1	CASSLVGTGAFNSPLHF	TGTGCCAGCAGCTTAGTGGGGACAGGGGCCTTTAATTCACCCCTCCACTTT
TRBV28	-	15	TRBJ1-5	-	CASSLGGISNQPQHF	TGTGCCAGCAGTTTAGGGGGGATTAGCAATCAGCCCCAGCATTTT
TRBV19	-	15	TRBJ2-7	TRBD1	CASSIRAGGSYEQYF	TGTGCCAGTAGTATCCGGGCAGGGGGCTCCTACGAGCAGTACTTC
TRBV9	-	20	TRBJ2-1	TRBD2	CASSEPSGTSGRSAYNEQFF	TGTGCCAGCAGCGAACCCTCCGGGACTAGCGGGAGGTCCGCCTACAATGAGCAGTTCTTC
TRBV4-1	once	14	TRBJ1-2	TRBD1	CASSGQGMSYGYTF	TGCGCCAGCAGCGGACAGGGGATGAGCTATGGCTACACCTTC
TRBV7-3	-	17	TRBJ2-1	TRBD2	CASSSISGRDSYNEQFF	TGTGCCAGCAGCTCCATTAGCGGGAGGGACTCTTACAATGAGCAGTTCTTC
TRBV27	-	14	TRBJ1-1	-	CASSQKLLGTEAFF	TGTGCCAGCAGTCAAAAACTACTTGGGACTGAAGCTTTCTTT
TRBV28	-	15	TRBJ1-2	-	CASSRTPGELYGYTF	TGTGCCAGCAGTCGAACCCCCGGGGAGCTTTATGGCTACACCTTC
TRBV21-1	-	13	TRBJ2-7	-	CASSPGLIYEQYF	TGTGCCAGCAGCCCGGGACTAATATACGAGCAGTACTTC
TRBV6-6	-	12	TRBJ2-7	-	CASSYVADEQYF	TGTGCCAGCAGTTACGTGGCCGACGAGCAGTACTTC
TRBV9	-	13	TRBJ1-1	-	CASSTTGNTEAFF	TGTGCCAGCAGCACAACAGGGAACACTGAAGCTTTCTTT
TRBV5-6	-	14	TRBJ2-7	-	CASSLRGILYEQYF	TGTGCCAGCAGCTTGCGGGGTATCCTTTACGAGCAGTACTTC
TRBV10-3	-	12	TRBJ2-2	-	CAISRESGELFF	TGTGCCATCAGCAGGGAATCCGGGGAGCTGTTTTTT
TRBV28	-	14	TRBJ1-5	-	CASSPVGGRQPQHF	TGTGCCAGCAGTCCCGTCGGGGGGCGGCAGCCCCAGCATTTT
TRBV2	-	14	TRBJ2-1	TRBD2	CASKPTSGSDEQFF	TGTGCCAGCAAACCGACTAGCGGGAGCGATGAGCAGTTCTTC
TRBV27	-	16	TRBJ2-5	TRBD2	CASSFSSGRAGETQYF	TGTGCCAGCAGTTTTAGCAGCGGGAGGGCTGGGGAGACCCAGTACTTC
TRBV27	-	13	TRBJ2-7	TRBD1	CASSLDRTHEQYF	TGTGCCAGCAGTTTGGACAGGACTCACGAGCAGTACTTC
TRBV28	once	15	TRBJ2-1	TRBD2	CASSFTSGSYNEQFF	TGTGCCAGCAGTTTCACTAGCGGGAGCTACAATGAGCAGTTCTTC
TRBV6-5	-	15	TRBJ1-2	TRBD1	CASSYSTGSNYGYTF	TGTGCCAGCAGTTACTCGACAGGGTCAAACTATGGCTACACCTTC
TRBV19	-	13	TRBJ1-2	-	CASSYDISYGYTF	TGTGCCAGTAGTTACGACATTAGCTATGGCTACACCTTC
TRBV5-1	-	14	TRBJ2-7	TRBD1	CASSLGDRGYEQYF	TGCGCCAGCAGCTTGGGGGACAGGGGCTACGAGCAGTACTTC
TRBV27	once	16	TRBJ1-2	-	CASSIQTPGGRNGYTF	TGTGCCAGCAGTATACAAACACCGGGGGGCAGAAACGGCTACACCTTC
TRBV7-2	-	15	TRBJ2-1	TRBD2	CASSLVSSGNNEQFF	TGTGCCAGCAGCTTAGTCTCAAGCGGGAACAATGAGCAGTTCTTC
TRBV29-1	-	14	TRBJ1-1	-	CSVPKQGPRTEAFF	TGCAGCGTGCCAAAACAGGGCCCACGGACTGAAGCTTTCTTT
TRBV4-1	-	16	TRBJ1-5	TRBD1	CASSQEAGQGYQPQHF	TGCGCCAGCAGCCAAGAAGCAGGACAGGGTTATCAGCCCCAGCATTTT
TRBV27	-	15	TRBJ1-5	TRBD1	CASSIGTDSNQPQHF	TGTGCCAGCAGTATAGGGACAGATAGCAATCAGCCCCAGCATTTT
TRBV7-9	-	15	TRBJ1-2	-	CASSPPSRGDYGYTF	TGTGCCAGCAGCCCACCGTCCAGGGGAGACTATGGCTACACCTTC
TRBV18	-	20	TRBJ2-1	-	CASSPLGGGGPSTGYNEQFF	TGTGCCAGCTCACCGCTAGGTGGCGGAGGCCCTTCCACGGGCTACAATGAGCAGTTCTTC
TRBV4-1	-	18	TRBJ2-1	TRBD2	CASSDLGGRRVSYNEQFF	TGCGCCAGCAGCGACTTGGGCGGGAGGAGAGTCTCCTACAATGAGCAGTTCTTC
TRBV11-2	-	13	TRBJ1-1	-	CASSSPGVTEAFF	TGTGCCAGCAGCTCCCCGGGGGTTACTGAAGCTTTCTTT
TRBV9	-	14	TRBJ2-4	-	CASSEGTLWDIQYF	TGTGCCAGCAGCGAGGGGACACTGTGGGACATTCAGTACTTC